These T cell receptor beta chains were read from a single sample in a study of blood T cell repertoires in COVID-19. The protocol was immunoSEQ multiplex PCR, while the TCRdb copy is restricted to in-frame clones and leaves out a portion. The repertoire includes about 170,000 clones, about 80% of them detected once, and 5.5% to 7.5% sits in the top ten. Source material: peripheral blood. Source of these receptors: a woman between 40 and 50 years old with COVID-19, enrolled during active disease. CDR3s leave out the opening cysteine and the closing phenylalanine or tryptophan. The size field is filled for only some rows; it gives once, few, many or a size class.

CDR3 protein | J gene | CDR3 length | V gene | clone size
ASSLATLNEKLF | TRBJ1-4 | 12 | TRBV6-8 | NA
ASSIGRGGTDTQY | TRBJ2-3 | 13 | TRBV19 | once
ASSEGGGDTEAF | TRBJ1-1 | 12 | TRBV2 | NA
ASSWRTGSSYGYT | TRBJ1-2 | 13 | TRBV6-5 | NA
ASSIGGTTEAF | TRBJ1-1 | 11 | TRBV19 | NA
ASSGVGGSTDTQY | TRBJ2-3 | 13 | TRBV9 | NA
ASSYRRGLDGTEAF | TRBJ1-1 | 14 | TRBV6-6 | NA
ASSILTGASGYT | TRBJ1-2 | 12 | TRBV19 | many
ASSPIGLQSEAF | TRBJ1-1 | 12 | TRBV27 | NA
ASRFSDVSDTQY | TRBJ2-3 | 12 | TRBV11-2 | NA
ASSSPLAGVVEQF | TRBJ2-1 | 13 | TRBV27 | NA
ASRPARTDTQY | TRBJ2-3 | 11 | TRBV25-1 | NA
ASSKLTEAF | TRBJ1-1 | 9 | TRBV2 | NA
SASGRETQY | TRBJ2-5 | 9 | TRBV20-1 | NA
ASSSRVSQH | TRBJ1-5 | 9 | TRBV6-6 | NA
ASSQLVSGKPYEQY | TRBJ2-7 | 14 | TRBV3-1/TRBV3-2 | NA
ASSRGGSEAF | TRBJ1-1 | 10 | TRBV19 | NA
ASSVGRDYEQY | TRBJ2-7 | 11 | TRBV27 | NA
ASSLPGSSGNTIY | TRBJ1-3 | 13 | TRBV5-4 | few
ASSPSGTDTQY | TRBJ2-3 | 11 | TRBV7-9 | many
ASSARQRNTEAF | TRBJ1-1 | 12 | TRBV27 | NA
ASSFVSGLAF | TRBJ1-1 | 10 | TRBV12-3/TRBV12-4 | NA
AWTSAGGLSSYNEQF | TRBJ2-1 | 15 | TRBV30 | NA
ASSEALGREDQPQH | TRBJ1-5 | 14 | TRBV2 | NA
ASSPATAEQY | TRBJ2-7 | 10 | TRBV12-3/TRBV12-4 | NA
ASSRQGFGEQF | TRBJ2-1 | 11 | TRBV6-5 | NA
ASSRFRAKMNTEAF | TRBJ1-1 | 14 | TRBV2 | NA
ASSPWGQINSPLH | TRBJ1-6 | 13 | TRBV28 | NA
ASRRPREFGYGYT | TRBJ1-2 | 13 | TRBV2 | few
AWSPGAASHGYT | TRBJ1-2 | 12 | TRBV30 | NA
ASSLGGLAGSQETQY | TRBJ2-5 | 15 | TRBV11-2 | NA
ASSPRQGANEKLF | TRBJ1-4 | 13 | TRBV7-6 | NA
ASWDRGYGANVLT | TRBJ2-6 | 13 | TRBV19 | NA
ASSQVSGNTIY | TRBJ1-3 | 11 | TRBV13 | once
ASSFLPLLAGGNEQF | TRBJ2-1 | 15 | TRBV5-6 | NA
AAGFGGSQETQY | TRBJ2-5 | 12 | TRBV6-6 | NA
ASSPTTNYGYT | TRBJ1-2 | 11 | TRBV12-3/TRBV12-4 | NA
ASSRIQGDFGSPLH | TRBJ1-6 | 14 | TRBV7-9 | NA
ASSYKAGGFYEQY | TRBJ2-7 | 13 | TRBV6-5 | once
ASSPGQGSHQPQH | TRBJ1-5 | 13 | TRBV28 | NA
ASSKDGTGIYNEQF | TRBJ2-1 | 14 | TRBV2 | NA
ASSVALGGDTGELF | TRBJ2-2 | 14 | TRBV9 | NA